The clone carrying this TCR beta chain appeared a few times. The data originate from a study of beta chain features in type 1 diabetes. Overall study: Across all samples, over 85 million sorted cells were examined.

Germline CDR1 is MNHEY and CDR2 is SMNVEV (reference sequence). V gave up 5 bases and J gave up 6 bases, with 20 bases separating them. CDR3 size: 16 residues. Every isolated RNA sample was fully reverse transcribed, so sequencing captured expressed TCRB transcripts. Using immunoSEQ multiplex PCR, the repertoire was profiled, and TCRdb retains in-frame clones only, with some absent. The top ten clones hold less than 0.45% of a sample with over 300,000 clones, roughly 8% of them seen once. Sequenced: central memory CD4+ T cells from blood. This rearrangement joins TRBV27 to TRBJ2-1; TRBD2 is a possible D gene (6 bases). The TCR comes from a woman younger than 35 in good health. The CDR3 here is CASSLFAGKLANEQFF. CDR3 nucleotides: TGTGCCAGCAGTCTCTTCGCCGGAAAACTAGCCAATGAGCAGTTCTTC.